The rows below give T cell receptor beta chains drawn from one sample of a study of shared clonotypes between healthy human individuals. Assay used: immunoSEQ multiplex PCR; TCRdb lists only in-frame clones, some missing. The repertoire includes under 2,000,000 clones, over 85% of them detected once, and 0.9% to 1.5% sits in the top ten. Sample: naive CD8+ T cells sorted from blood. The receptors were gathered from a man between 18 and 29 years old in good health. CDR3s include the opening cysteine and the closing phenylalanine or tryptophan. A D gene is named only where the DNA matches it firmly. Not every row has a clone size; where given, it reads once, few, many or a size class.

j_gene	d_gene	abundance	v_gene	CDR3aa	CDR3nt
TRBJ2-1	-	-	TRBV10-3	CAITGQDTYNEQFF	TGTGCCATCACGGGGCAGGACACCTACAATGAGCAGTTCTTC
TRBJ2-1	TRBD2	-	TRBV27	CASSLGRAAYNEQFF	TGTGCCAGCAGTTTGGGGAGGGCCGCCTACAATGAGCAGTTCTTC
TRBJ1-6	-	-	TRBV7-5	CARSLGPANSPLHF	TGTGCCAGAAGCTTAGGACCGGCTAATTCACCCCTCCACTTT
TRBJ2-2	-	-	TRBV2	CASSEWSGDGELFF	TGTGCCAGCAGTGAATGGTCCGGGGACGGGGAGCTGTTTTTT
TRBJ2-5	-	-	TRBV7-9	CASSSLTNQETQYF	TGTGCCAGCAGCTCCCTAACTAACCAAGAGACCCAGTACTTC
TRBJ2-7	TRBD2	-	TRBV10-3	CAIRGAGGSDEQYF	TGTGCCATCAGGGGAGCGGGAGGGTCGGACGAGCAGTACTTC
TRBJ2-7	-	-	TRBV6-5	CASSYGRGTYEQYF	TGTGCCAGCAGTTATGGCCGTGGTACCTACGAGCAGTACTTC
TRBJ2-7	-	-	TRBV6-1	CASSELGSSYEQYF	TGTGCCAGCAGTGAACTGGGGAGCTCCTACGAGCAGTACTTC
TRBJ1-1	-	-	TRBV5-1	CASSWGAHMNTEAFF	TGCGCCAGCAGCTGGGGGGCCCACATGAACACTGAAGCTTTCTTT
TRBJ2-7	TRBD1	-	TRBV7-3	CASSFGQGYEQYF	TGTGCCAGCAGCTTCGGACAGGGTTACGAGCAGTACTTC
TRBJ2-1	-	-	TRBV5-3	CARWGIDRYSYNEQFF	TGTGCCAGATGGGGAATAGACAGATACTCCTACAATGAGCAGTTCTTC
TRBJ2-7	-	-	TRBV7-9	CASSSEGVLYEQYF	TGTGCCAGCAGCTCAGAAGGGGTCCTCTACGAGCAGTACTTC
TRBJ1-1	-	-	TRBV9	CASNSVGWPNTEAFF	TGTGCCAGCAACTCGGTCGGGTGGCCTAACACTGAAGCTTTCTTT
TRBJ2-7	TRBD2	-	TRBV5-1	CASSMATSGFYEQYF	TGCGCCAGCAGCATGGCGACTAGCGGGTTCTACGAGCAGTACTTC
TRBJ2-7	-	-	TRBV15	CATRGDSYEQYF	TGTGCCACCAGGGGTGATTCCTACGAGCAGTACTTC
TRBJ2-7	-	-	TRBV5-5	CASSLDGPPGEQYF	TGTGCCAGCAGCTTGGATGGACCTCCTGGCGAGCAGTACTTC
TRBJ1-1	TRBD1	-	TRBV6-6	CASSYPQGADTEAFF	TGTGCCAGCAGTTATCCACAGGGGGCGGACACTGAAGCTTTCTTT
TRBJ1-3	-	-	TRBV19	CASSITGPLNSGNTIYF	TGTGCCAGTAGTATTACAGGGCCCCTCAACTCTGGAAACACCATATATTTT
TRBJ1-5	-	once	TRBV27	CASRYPANQPQHF	TGTGCCAGCAGATACCCCGCCAATCAGCCCCAGCATTTT
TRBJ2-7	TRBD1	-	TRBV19	CASSYSTGWSYEQYF	TGTGCCAGTAGCTATTCGACAGGGTGGTCCTACGAGCAGTACTTC
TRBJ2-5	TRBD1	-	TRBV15	CATSSGQGDKETQYF	TGTGCCACCAGCAGTGGACAGGGGGATAAAGAGACCCAGTACTTC
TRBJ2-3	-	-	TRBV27	CASSLLGTSTDTQYF	TGTGCCAGCAGTTTACTAGGGACTAGCACAGATACGCAGTATTTT
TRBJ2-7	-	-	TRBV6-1	CASSVGDRYEQYF	TGTGCCAGCAGTGTAGGGGATCGCTACGAGCAGTACTTC
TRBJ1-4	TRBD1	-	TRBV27	CASSLVGTGGDEKLFF	TGTGCCAGCAGTTTAGTTGGGACAGGGGGAGATGAAAAACTGTTTTTT
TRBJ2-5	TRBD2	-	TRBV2	CASRLAVQETQYF	TGTGCCAGCCGACTAGCGGTCCAAGAGACCCAGTACTTC
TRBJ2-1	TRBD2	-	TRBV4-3	CASSQEVVREGQNEQFF	TGCGCCAGCAGCCAAGAAGTGGTTCGGGAGGGCCAAAATGAGCAGTTCTTC
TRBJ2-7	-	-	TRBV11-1	CASSLVGGTYEQYF	TGTGCCAGCAGCTTAGTGGGCGGTACCTACGAGCAGTACTTC
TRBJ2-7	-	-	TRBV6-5	CASSYSGGGDEQYF	TGTGCCAGCAGTTACAGCGGAGGGGGGGACGAGCAGTACTTC
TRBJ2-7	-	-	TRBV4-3	CASSQSAGAGVSYEQYF	TGCGCCAGCAGCCAGTCCGCGGGGGCGGGAGTATCCTACGAGCAGTACTTC
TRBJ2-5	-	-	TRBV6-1	CASSSLDRAGETQYF	TGTGCCAGCAGTTCTCTCGACAGGGCGGGGGAGACCCAGTACTTC
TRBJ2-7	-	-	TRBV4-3	CASSQDSAGYEQYF	TGCGCCAGCAGCCAAGATTCCGCGGGGTACGAGCAGTACTTC
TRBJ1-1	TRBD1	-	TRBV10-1	CASRPGQGLMNTEAFF	TGCGCCAGCCGACCCGGACAGGGGCTAATGAACACTGAAGCTTTCTTT
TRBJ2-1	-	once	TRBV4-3	CASSQETILVGVNNEQFF	TGCGCCAGCAGCCAAGAGACAATCCTAGTGGGAGTAAACAATGAGCAGTTCTTC
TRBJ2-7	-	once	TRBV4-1	CASSQDSTSGYEQYF	TGCGCCAGCAGCCAAGATTCGACCAGCGGCTACGAGCAGTACTTC
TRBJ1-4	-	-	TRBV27	CASSLQRLNEKLFF	TGTGCCAGCAGTTTGCAACGACTTAATGAAAAACTGTTTTTT
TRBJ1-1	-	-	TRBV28	CASSFWGEGNTEAFF	TGTGCCAGCAGTTTTTGGGGGGAGGGGAACACTGAAGCTTTCTTT
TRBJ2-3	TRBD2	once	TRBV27	CASSLLGLAGADTQYF	TGTGCCAGCAGTTTACTGGGACTAGCGGGCGCAGATACGCAGTATTTT
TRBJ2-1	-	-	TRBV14	CASSRNPYNEQFF	TGTGCCAGCAGCCGGAACCCTTACAATGAGCAGTTCTTC
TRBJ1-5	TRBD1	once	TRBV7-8	CASSLADRGLLQYSNQPQHF	TGTGCCAGCAGCTTAGCGGACAGGGGGCTTCTCCAATATAGCAATCAGCCCCAGCATTTT
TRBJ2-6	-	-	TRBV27	CASSLSGGGANVLTF	TGTGCCAGCAGTTTAAGTGGGGGTGGGGCCAACGTCCTGACTTTC
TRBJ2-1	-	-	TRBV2	CASNERKTPYNEQFF	TGTGCCAGCAATGAGCGGAAAACTCCCTACAATGAGCAGTTCTTC
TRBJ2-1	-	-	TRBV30	CAWSVLVSVDSYNEQFF	TGTGCCTGGAGTGTACTTGTTAGCGTCGACTCCTACAATGAGCAGTTCTTC
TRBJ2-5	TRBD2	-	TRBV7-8	CASSLVGLAGVQETQYF	TGTGCCAGCAGCTTAGTAGGACTAGCGGGAGTACAAGAGACCCAGTACTTC
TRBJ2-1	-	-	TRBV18	CASSLRGTYNEQFF	TGTGCCAGCTCACTAAGGGGGACCTACAATGAGCAGTTCTTC
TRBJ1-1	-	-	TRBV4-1	CASSQEEGVGTEAFF	TGCGCCAGCAGCCAAGAAGAGGGGGTAGGGACTGAAGCTTTCTTT
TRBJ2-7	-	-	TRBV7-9	CASSAHDSYEQYF	TGTGCCAGCAGCGCCCACGACAGCTACGAGCAGTACTTC
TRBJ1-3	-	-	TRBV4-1	CASSLAWAYGNTIYF	TGCGCCAGCAGTCTGGCTTGGGCTTACGGAAACACCATATATTTT
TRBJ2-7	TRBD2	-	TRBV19	CASSPGTSGRVYEQYF	TGTGCCAGTAGTCCGGGGACTAGCGGGAGAGTTTACGAGCAGTACTTC